The 18 T cell receptor beta chains below were found in one sample sequenced in a study of beta chain features in type 1 diabetes. Every bit of the isolated RNA underwent reverse transcription, so sequencing read expressed TCRB transcripts. Sequenced by immunoSEQ multiplex PCR; TCRdb stores in-frame clones only, minus some. The sample carries approximately 270,000 clones, roughly an eighth recorded once. No cognate antigen is known for these TCRs. Overall study findings and caveats: In all four CD4+ subsets, TCRB CDR3 length was significantly, moderately reduced in type 1 diabetes.

Material for sequencing was naive CD4+ T cells from blood. These receptors all stem from a young man with type 1 diabetes.

This clone turned up a few times. The chain recombines TRBV7-9 with TRBJ2-5; the D gene is possibly TRBD1 (6 bases). Germline CDR1 is SEHNR and CDR2 is FQNEAQ (reference sequence). The CDR3 has 19 residues. V lost 6 bases and J 0 bases, leaving 26 bases between the germline ends. The CDR3 sequence: CASRPARTARNKDQETQYF. The CDR3 region has the DNA TGTGCCAGCAGGCCGGCCAGGACAGCTCGTAATAAAGACCAAGAGACCCAGTACTTC.

The chain combines TRBV30 with TRBJ2-2; TRBD1 matches at 8 bases. Germline V CDR1 and CDR2: GTSNPN, SVGIG (reference sequence). The J segment lost 6 bases and the V segment lost 3 bases, leaving 3 bases of the junction unmatched. CDR3 length equals 13 residues. CDR3 bases: TGTGCCTGGAGCGCGACAGGGGCCGGGGAGCTGTTTTTT. It specifies CAWSATGAGELFF.

The rearrangement uses TRBV27 and TRBJ2-5, with no clear D. V was shortened by 2 bases and J by 5 bases, with 9 bases between the two germline ends. From germline, CDR1 is MNHEY and CDR2 SMNVEV (reference sequence). The CDR3 spans 13 residues. The CDR3 is CASSLRLRETQYF. CDR3 DNA: TGTGCCAGCAGTTTACGGTTGCGGGAGACCCAGTACTTC.

V usage is TRBV19 and J usage is TRBJ1-2; D perhaps matches TRBD1 (6 bases). V was clipped by 4 bases and J by 4 bases, with 10 bases between them. The germline CDR1 and CDR2 sequences are LNHDA and SQIVND (reference sequence). The CDR3 runs to 13 residues. CDR3 in DNA: TGTGCCAGTAGTAGAGGACAGCTCTATGGCTACACCTTC. It specifies CASSRGQLYGYTF.

This clone was picked up a small number of times. The chain recombines TRBV4-3 with TRBJ2-1; D possibly corresponds to TRBD1 (5 bases). Trimming pared 6 bases from V and 4 bases from J, leaving 10 bases between. The CDR3 length is 13 residues. CDR1 and CDR2 from the germline V gene are LGHNA and YSLEER. The CDR3 DNA sequence: TGCGCCAGCAGTCGACAGTCATACAATGAGCAGTTCTTC. This translates into CASSRQSYNEQFF.

This clone was observed a handful of times. The gene calls are TRBV30 and TRBJ2-2; TRBD1 might be the D (6 bases). CDR3 size: 15 residues. The V and J ends lost 2 bases and 1 base respectively, with 11 bases between them. CDR1 is GTSNPN and CDR2 is SVGIG in the germline V gene (reference sequence). CDR3 region: CAWSLGTLNTGELFF. In DNA, the CDR3 is TGTGCCTGGAGTCTAGGGACACTGAACACCGGGGAGCTGTTTTTT.

The rearrangement uses TRBV30 and TRBJ2-5; 9 positions agree with TRBD1. V lost 0 bases, J lost 4 bases, and 6 bases stayed unmatched. The CDR3 covers 15 residues. Looked up from germline, CDR1 is GTSNPN and CDR2 is SVGIG (reference sequence). The CDR3 protein is CAWSVDRGILETQYF. The CDR3 DNA sequence: TGTGCCTGGAGTGTGGACAGGGGAATTCTAGAGACCCAGTACTTC.

The chain employs TRBV5-1 and TRBJ1-1, with D hard to call. The CDR3 spans 14 residues. V gave up 0 bases and J gave up 1 base, with 7 bases separating them. Germline lookup yields CDR1 SGHRS and CDR2 YFSETQ. CDR3 residues: CASSLETRNTEAFF. The CDR3 coding sequence is TGCGCCAGCAGCTTGGAAACGAGGAACACTGAAGCTTTCTTT.

The chain recombines TRBV27 with TRBJ2-7, with 10 bases matching TRBD2. The CDR3 extends over 14 amino acids. Germline assignment: CDR1 MNHEY and CDR2 SMNVEV (reference sequence). Trimming at V came to 8 bases and at J to 0 bases, leaving 4 bases not matched to a gene. The CDR3 sequence: CASQRTSGSYEQYF. The CDR3, as DNA: TGTGCCAGCCAGAGGACTAGCGGCTCCTACGAGCAGTACTTC.

For the CDR3, the DNA is TGTGCCAGCAGTGAAGTGGGTCAGGGATGGGAGACCCAGTACTTC. Amino acids: CASSEVGQGWETQYF. V gene TRBV2 combines with J gene TRBJ2-5; TRBD1 might be the D (5 bases). This CDR3 region has 15 residues. Germline V gene lookup returns CDR1 SNHLY and CDR2 FYNNEI. V dropped 1 base and J dropped 5 bases, with 14 bases sitting between them.

This clone was detected only a few times. The J gene is TRBJ2-3, the V gene TRBV7-9; a possible D gene is TRBD1 (6 bases). V gave up 5 bases and J gave up 8 bases, with 14 bases separating them. The CDR3 extends over 13 amino acids. Germline V gives CDR1 SEHNR, CDR2 FQNEAQ (reference sequence). The CDR3 DNA reads as TGTGCCAGCAGCCCAGGGACAACCGGTACGCAGTATTTT. Its protein is CASSPGTTGTQYF.

V is TRBV5-6 and J is TRBJ1-1; TRBD1 agrees at 11 bases. This CDR3 is 16 amino acids long. The junction had 8 bases not matched to a gene; V was cut back by 6 bases and J by 1 base. Per germline, CDR1 SGHDT and CDR2 YYEEEE. The CDR3 DNA reads as TGTGCCAGCACCGAGGACAGGGGGCGGTGGAACACTGAAGCTTTCTTT. Amino acid sequence: CASTEDRGRWNTEAFF. Filled out from reference TRBV5-6 and TRBJ1-1, the complete variable domain reads DAGVTQSPTHLIKTRGQQVTLRCSPKSGHDTVSWYQQALGQGPQFIFQYYEEEERQRGNFPDRFSGHQFPNYSSELNVNALLLGDSALYLCASTEDRGRWNTEAFFGQGTRLTVV.

In this sample, this clone turned up a few times. The rearrangement links TRBV2 to TRBJ1-1; 7 bases map to TRBD1. The germline V gene has CDR1 SNHLY and CDR2 FYNNEI. The CDR3 sequence is 14 residues long. V trimming: 8 bases; J trimming: 0 bases; junction bases outside the gene matches: 6. CDR3 DNA sequence: TGTGCCAGCGGAAGGGGGCTGGTGAACACTGAAGCTTTCTTT. As protein: CASGRGLVNTEAFF.

In regard to this clone: This specimen includes other DNA sequences encoding the same CDR3. This chain connects TRBV19 to TRBJ2-2; D might be TRBD1 (5 bases). This CDR3 has 13 amino acids. CDR1 is LNHDA and CDR2 is SQIVND in the germline V gene (reference sequence). The V end was cut by 3 bases, the J end by 4 bases, with 6 bases between. CDR3 in amino acids: CASSIQGTGELFF. In DNA, the CDR3 is TGTGCCAGTAGTATTCAGGGCACCGGGGAGCTGTTTTTT.

The sample holds a few counts of this clone. The chain combines TRBV29-1 with TRBJ2-3, with 11 bases matching TRBD2. The CDR3 is made up of 15 amino acids. The trim removed 5 bases at V and 2 bases at J, leaving 6 bases unmatched. Germline V gene data show CDR1 as SQVTM and CDR2 as ANQGSEA. CDR3 amino acids: CSVKKLAGVTDTQYF. CDR3 sequence (DNA): TGCAGCGTTAAGAAACTAGCGGGAGTCACAGATACGCAGTATTTT.

This clone was seen a few times. The V and J genes are TRBV27 and TRBJ2-1; D possibly corresponds to TRBD1 (5 bases). Trimming removed 4 bases at V and 8 bases at J, with 12 bases between. The CDR3 length is 13 residues. Germline CDR1 is MNHEY and CDR2 is SMNVEV (reference sequence). CDR3 sequence reads: CASSSPQAYEQFF. CDR3 in DNA: TGTGCCAGCAGTTCACCACAGGCCTATGAGCAGTTCTTC.

This clone turned up a few times. The chain carries TRBV19 and TRBJ2-2; possibly TRBD1 for D (5 bases). With 5 bases removed from V and 7 bases from J, the gap between germline ends came to 14 bases. The CDR3 is 14 residues long. Germline assignment: CDR1 LNHDA and CDR2 SQIVND (reference sequence). The CDR3 nucleotides read TGTGCCAGTAGTTTGGGGCGAATCAACGGGGAGCTGTTTTTT. Protein: CASSLGRINGELFF. The entire variable domain, with the rest obtained from reference TRBV19 and TRBJ2-2, is as follows: DGGITQSPKYLFRKEGQNVTLSCEQNLNHDAMYWYRQDPGQGLRLIYYSQIVNDFQKGDIAEGYSVSREKKESFPLTVTSAQKNPTAFYLCASSLGRINGELFFGEGSRLTVL.

A remark on this clone: Other DNA variants within this sample encode the same CDR3. The chain carries TRBV18 and TRBJ1-1; D is undetermined. Germline CDR1 reads KGHSH; CDR2 reads LQKENI. The CDR3 consists of 13 residues. Trimming cost V 2 bases and J 1 base, with 5 bases left between them. CDR3 in DNA: TGTGCCAGCTCACCAGGAGGGAACACTGAAGCTTTCTTT. This codes for CASSPGGNTEAFF.